This entry concerns a single T cell receptor (beta chain). This clonotype was seen at least ten times. The clone's antigen remains unknown. No base quality values were provided; no much bigger clone lies one nucleotide off. The source of the sample is a study of T cells in Graves' hyperthyroidism and ophthalmopathy (dated by TCRdb to between 2019 and 2020). At the level of the whole study: Peripheral blood samples were taken at the time of initial diagnosis, prior to any treatment. TCR V-J signatures able to tell the groups apart were searched for in a discovery cohort of 100 patients, of whom 40 to 45 had Graves' ophthalmopathy and under 65 had stable Graves' hyperthyroidism. In addition, the study compared T-cell repertoires in thyroid tissue and in blood from several Graves' hyperthyroidism patients. Once sampling was done, hyperthyroidism patients were given methimazole at a starting dose of 30 mg daily, whereas ophthalmopathy patients were given high-dose intravenous methylprednisolone. Prospective prediction of ophthalmopathy was tested in an independent validation cohort of 18 to 20 hyperthyroidism patients and 15 to 17 patients who later progressed to ophthalmopathy. The roughly 100 discovery patients were divided at random into training and test sets in a 7:3 ratio. The paper describes TCR Vbeta CDR3 sequencing of about 140 peripheral blood samples, made up of 43 ophthalmopathy patients, approximately 73 hyperthyroidism patients and roughly 17 progressor patients.

Stable Graves' hyperthyroidism was defined as the absence of progression to ophthalmopathy over 18 months of follow-up. Hyperthyroidism patients were newly diagnosed, had a disease duration of under 2 months, and were aged 18 to 65 years. The study excluded patients with uncontrolled infections, other autoimmune diseases, pregnancy or lactation. Diagnoses relied on clinical symptoms, serum thyroxine and TRAb, thyroid ultrasound and orbital computed tomography. PBMCs were isolated from 8 to 10 ml of fresh peripheral blood by Ficoll-Paque density gradient centrifugation. Total RNA was extracted with Trizol reagent, and quality was checked on an Agilent 2100 Bioanalyzer. The cysteine opens and the phenylalanine closes a CDR3 of 15 amino acids. Only CDR3 DNA is held: 45 bases, read in frame from base 1. V has 3 bases trimmed and J has 4 bases trimmed; junction bases matching no gene number 7. CDR1 and CDR2 are read off the germline V gene (reference sequence) as LGHDT and YNNKEL.

Overall study outcomes, separate from this receptor: Most expanded thyroid clonotypes (frequency above 0.001) were also found in blood, which suggests that blood repertoires may mirror thyroid immune responses. Sample size was not statistically predetermined, and blinding of investigators to group allocation was not performed. In validation, progression to ophthalmopathy was predicted by the model with 70.59% sensitivity and just over 72% specificity, a median of around 5.9 months before onset. In cross-validation, a model built on a 13 V-J signature told ophthalmopathy apart from stable hyperthyroidism with 87.88% sensitivity and 81% to 82% specificity, and in testing the same model reached 80%/75%.

TCR beta CDR3 regions were amplified from RNA transcripts. A first-round RT-PCR of the TCR CDR3 used the HTBI primer set with the Qiagen OneStep RT-PCR kit. Libraries were constructed in a second round of multiplex PCR, after which size selection and purification were carried out. Libraries were sequenced paired-end with 100 bp reads on an Illumina HiSeq2000. On the authors' methods: SOAPnuke was used to process the raw data, with reads discarded if the reads contained adapters or uncalled bases, had a mean Phred below 15, or lacked an exact constant-primer or identifier match. High-quality paired reads were merged using COPE v1.2.5, and each unique nucleotide sequence was defined as a clonotype. Clonotypes were aligned to IMGT TRBV, TRBD and TRBJ reference segments using MiTCR v1.1. The analysis was restricted to V-J combinations with a frequency above 0.0001, which together covered approximately 99% of the repertoires. The TCS score was defined as the ratio of F50 (clonal expansion) to E x V (chaos), calculated using BLOSUM62-based TCRdist between CDR3 peptides within each V-J. Welch's t-statistics and random forest reduced roughly 530 V-J features to 13, which were used in a naive Bayes classifier (R e1071). The raw public reads went through TCRdb reprocessing: fastp at Q25, MiXCR clone calling, in-frame beta chains kept. Rows merge per CDR3 protein into single entries with the most common DNA and genes. Clone size and V and J calls follow TCRdb, not the original study. This sample gives 350,000 to 500,000 distinct CDR3 sequences in total; roughly an eighth of them show up just once. 5.3% of the sample is in the top ten clones.

This clonotype originated in a woman younger than 30 with Graves' hyperthyroidism. Sequenced sample: blood. In this chain, TRBV3-1 is recombined with TRBJ2-3; TRBD1 lines up with 7 middle nucleotides. The bases read TGTGCCAGCAGCCAGGAACAGGGGAGAGCAGATACGCAGTATTTT. Its protein reads: CASSQEQGRADTQYF.